Below are 6 T cell receptor beta chains sequenced from a single sample in a study of tumor-infiltrating lymphocytes in primary liver carcinoma. The authors made TCR beta cDNA from 400 to 550 ng total RNA with a constant-region primer. Each TCR beta library was derived from three nested multiplex PCR rounds that employed slightly modified ARM-PCR. A C-beta reverse primer and TRBV1-TRBV30 forward primers served in each of the first two PCR rounds, at about 10 cycles apiece. One entry per CDR3 protein, called by TCRdb with MiXCR from the multiplex PCR reads. The data contain 150,000 to 200,000 distinct CDR3 sequences, roughly three fifths of them seen just once; the ten biggest clones take up about 70%. Out of unsorted whole blood came the blood RNA, and germline DNA was extracted as well. Source material: peripheral blood. The receptors were sampled from a man aged 35-49 years with primary liver carcinoma and hepatitis B virus infection.

V is TRBV5-5 and J is TRBJ2-7, with TRBD2 matching 14 bases. The CDR3 contains 15 residues. The germline V gene has CDR1 SGHKS and CDR2 YYEKEE (reference sequence). V dropped 0 bases and J dropped 10; count of bases not matched to a gene: 6. As DNA, the CDR3 is TGTGCCAGCAGCTTGGCGGGACTAGCGGGAGTCGATCAGTACTTC. Its translation is CASSLAGLAGVDQYF.

As for this clonotype: A clone one base away is much larger, so this may be a read error. As the CDR3 is not closed by the conserved phenylalanine or tryptophan, this likely results from a read error. The chain links TRBV29-1 to TRBJ2-4; D not resolved. Germline V CDR1 and CDR2: SQVTM, ANQGSEA. V lost 2 bases to trimming and J lost 1 base, with 6 bases between them. This CDR3 region has 13 residues. CDR3 sequence: CSVEHGAKNIQYI. The DNA for the CDR3 is TGCAGCGTTGAACACGGGGCCAAAAACATTCAGTACATC.

Of note for this clonotype: A much larger clone lies one base from this, so it may be a read error. V and J are TRBV11-2 and TRBJ1-4; D gene uncertain. Germline-derived CDR1 and CDR2 are SGHAT and FQNNGV. V was pared by 5 bases and J by 0 bases, with 7 bases between. The CDR3 has 14 residues. The CDR3 spells CASSSGATNEKLFF. The CDR3 nucleotides read TGTGCCAGCAGCAGCGGAGCAACTAATGAAAAACTGTTTTTT.

The DNA for the CDR3 is TGTGCCAGCAGCGCATCTGGCGAGCAGTACTTC. Amino acids: CASSASGEQYF. V usage is TRBV5-6 and J usage is TRBJ2-7; unclear D gene. CDR3 length: 11 amino acids. The germline V gene has CDR1 SGHDT and CDR2 YYEEEE. Trimming removed 4 bases from V and 6 bases from J, with 8 bases in between.

This clonotype came up once. This is likely a read error, given that the CDR3 carries no conserved phenylalanine or tryptophan at its end. The chain uses TRBV11-2 and TRBJ2-5; the D is unclear. The germline V gene has CDR1 SGHAT and CDR2 FQNNGV. This CDR3 region has 13 residues. V gave up 4 bases and J gave up 2 bases, with 8 bases separating them. The DNA of the CDR3 is TGTGCCAGCAGCTCTAACAGTCAAGAGACCCAGTACCTC. Encoded protein: CASSSNSQETQYL.

The chain joins TRBV12-3 or TRBV12-4 to TRBJ2-1; 15 nucleotides agree with TRBD2. The J segment lost 0 bases and the V segment lost 5 bases, leaving 14 bases of the junction unmatched. CDR3 size: 21 residues. The CDR3 loop is CASSPGRGTSGRLTSYNEQFF. In DNA form, the CDR3 reads TGTGCCAGCAGTCCAGGAAGGGGGACTAGCGGGAGGCTTACCTCCTACAATGAGCAGTTCTTC.